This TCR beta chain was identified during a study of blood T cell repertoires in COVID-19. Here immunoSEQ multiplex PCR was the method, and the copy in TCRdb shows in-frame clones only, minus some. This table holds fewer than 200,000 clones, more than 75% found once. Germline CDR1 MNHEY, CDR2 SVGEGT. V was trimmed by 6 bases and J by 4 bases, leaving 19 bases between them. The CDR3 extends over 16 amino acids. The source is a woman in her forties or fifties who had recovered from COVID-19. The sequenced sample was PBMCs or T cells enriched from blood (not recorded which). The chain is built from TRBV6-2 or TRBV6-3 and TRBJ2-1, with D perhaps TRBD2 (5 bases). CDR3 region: CASSRLYGERYNEQFF. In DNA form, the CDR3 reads TGTGCCAGCAGCCGCCTTTATGGGGAGCGATACAATGAGCAGTTCTTC.